This TCR beta chain was identified in a study of cytomegalovirus exposure and HLA in healthy donors. For the study at large: Within an early data release were 65 million to 90 million unique TCRs drawn from HLA-typed donors. Genotyping showed roughly 83% of roughly 390 donors falling in the Caucasian-associated ancestry cluster.

A note on this clone: Its specificity is not known. Other nucleotide sequences from this sample produce the same CDR3.

General study results and limits: Most TCR beta V segments were productive about 87% or about 30% of the time in an earlier analysis.

PCR primers comprised 60 Vbeta and 13 Jbeta primers. The repertoire was sequenced with immunoSEQ multiplex PCR; TCRdb's copy has only in-frame clones and lacks some. The table includes 150,000 to 200,000 clones, under 80% detected once. The CDR3 contains 15 residues. Losses at the gene ends were 1 base for V and 1 base for J; bases not matched to a gene: 1. Germline V gene lookup returns CDR1 MNHNS and CDR2 SASEGT. This clonotype originated in a woman aged 25 to 45 in good health and CMV-seropositive. Sequencing was done on a sample of PBMCs. V is TRBV6-1 and J is TRBJ2-3; TRBD2 agrees at 8 bases. The CDR3 sequence: CASSEVGGGTDTQYF. The CDR3 DNA follows: TGTGCCAGCAGTGAAGTCGGGGGGGGCACAGATACGCAGTATTTT.